A selection of T cell receptor beta chains follows, all from one sample in a study of neoadjuvant anti-PD-1 for oral cavity cancer. Sequencing was performed with immunoSEQ multiplex PCR; in TCRdb, only in-frame clones are kept and a portion is missing. Of over 10,000 clones in the sample, about 63% were seen once. The input for sequencing was PBMCs, taken before nivolumab (anti-PD-1) treatment. All receptors derive from a person between 40 and 85 years old with oral cavity squamous cell carcinoma. The CDR3 runs from the conserved cysteine through the conserved F or W. The order of the fields is CDR3 DNA, CDR3 protein, V gene, clone size, D gene, J gene. A D gene is named only where the DNA matches it firmly. Clone size appears in some rows only: once, few, many, or a class for an expanded clone.

cdr3_nt: TGTGCCAGCAGCTTGGCAGACCCACGAATCAGGACAGGGACCTATGGCTACACCTTC
cdr3_aa: CASSLADPRIRTGTYGYTF
v_call: TRBV5-4
clone_size: few
d_call: TRBD1
j_call: TRBJ1-2

cdr3_nt: TGCGCCAGCAGCCAAGATACCGGGGCCCGCGACGAGCAGTACTTC
cdr3_aa: CASSQDTGARDEQYF
v_call: TRBV4-1
clone_size: .
d_call: .
j_call: TRBJ2-7

cdr3_nt: TGTGCCAGCAGTGAAGGACAGGGAAACTATCAGCCCCAGCATTTT
cdr3_aa: CASSEGQGNYQPQHF
v_call: TRBV6-1
clone_size: .
d_call: TRBD1
j_call: TRBJ1-5

cdr3_nt: TGCGCCAGCTCTCGACAGACTATGAACACTGAAGCTTTCTTT
cdr3_aa: CASSRQTMNTEAFF
v_call: TRBV10-2
clone_size: .
d_call: .
j_call: TRBJ1-1

cdr3_nt: TGTGCCAGCAGCACCACTCAGGATTCACCCCTCCACTTT
cdr3_aa: CASSTTQDSPLHF
v_call: TRBV7-2
clone_size: few
d_call: .
j_call: TRBJ1-6

cdr3_nt: TGCAGCGTTGCCCTGGAGTCGGAGGCCTTATTGAGCTCCTATAATTCACCCCTCCACTTT
cdr3_aa: CSVALESEALLSSYNSPLHF
v_call: TRBV29-1
clone_size: .
d_call: .
j_call: TRBJ1-6

cdr3_nt: TGTGCCTCCAGGGTGTCTAATGAAAAACTGTTTTTT
cdr3_aa: CASRVSNEKLFF
v_call: TRBV28
clone_size: .
d_call: .
j_call: TRBJ1-4

cdr3_nt: TGCAGCGTTGAATCCCGCCCAACGGGGCAGTTCTTC
cdr3_aa: CSVESRPTGQFF
v_call: TRBV29-1
clone_size: .
d_call: .
j_call: TRBJ2-1

cdr3_nt: TGTGCCAGCAGTGACGGGGGCGGGGCTAAGGAGGAGCTGTTTTTT
cdr3_aa: CASSDGGGAKEELFF
v_call: TRBV2
clone_size: .
d_call: .
j_call: TRBJ2-2

cdr3_nt: TGTGCCAGCAGCTTGCAGCGGTACAATGAGCAGTTCTTC
cdr3_aa: CASSLQRYNEQFF
v_call: TRBV7-2
clone_size: .
d_call: .
j_call: TRBJ2-1

cdr3_nt: TGTGCCAGCAGTGAAGGAGGGGGCAAAACTGAAGCTTTCTTT
cdr3_aa: CASSEGGGKTEAFF
v_call: TRBV6-1
clone_size: .
d_call: TRBD1
j_call: TRBJ1-1

cdr3_nt: TGTGCCAGCAGCTTGACTGCAAATGAGCAGTTCTTC
cdr3_aa: CASSLTANEQFF
v_call: TRBV5-4
clone_size: .
d_call: .
j_call: TRBJ2-1

cdr3_nt: TGTGCCAGCTCCCAAGACAGGGGCCAAGAGACCCAGTACTTC
cdr3_aa: CASSQDRGQETQYF
v_call: TRBV18
clone_size: few
d_call: TRBD1
j_call: TRBJ2-5

cdr3_nt: TGTGCCAGCAGTCCCTACACTACCTCCTACGAGCAGTACTTC
cdr3_aa: CASSPYTTSYEQYF
v_call: TRBV27
clone_size: .
d_call: .
j_call: TRBJ2-7

cdr3_nt: TGCGCCAGCAGCTCGCCCCCCACAGGGGGCTCGGTCGAGCAGTACTTC
cdr3_aa: CASSSPPTGGSVEQYF
v_call: TRBV5-1
clone_size: .
d_call: TRBD1
j_call: TRBJ2-7

cdr3_nt: TGTGCCAGCAGCTCGAGGGGGCGGGAGATTTACAATGAGCAGTTCTTC
cdr3_aa: CASSSRGREIYNEQFF
v_call: TRBV11-2
clone_size: few
d_call: .
j_call: TRBJ2-1

cdr3_nt: TGTGCCAGCAGCCCTGGGGGGGGTACAGGCAATCAGCCCCAGCATTTT
cdr3_aa: CASSPGGGTGNQPQHF
v_call: TRBV7-9
clone_size: .
d_call: .
j_call: TRBJ1-5

cdr3_nt: TGTGCCAGCAGTGAGCAGGGCTACGAGCAGTACTTC
cdr3_aa: CASSEQGYEQYF
v_call: TRBV2
clone_size: .
d_call: .
j_call: TRBJ2-7

cdr3_nt: TGTGCCAGCAGCACTCAGGGGGTAAACCAGCCCCAGCATTTT
cdr3_aa: CASSTQGVNQPQHF
v_call: TRBV5-4
clone_size: few
d_call: TRBD1
j_call: TRBJ1-5

cdr3_nt: TGTGCCAGCAGCCGGGACTTCTATGGCTACACCTTC
cdr3_aa: CASSRDFYGYTF
v_call: TRBV6-5
clone_size: .
d_call: .
j_call: TRBJ1-2

cdr3_nt: TGTGCCAGCAGCCCCAATCCAGTGAGGACGGTGAACACTGAAGCTTTCTTT
cdr3_aa: CASSPNPVRTVNTEAFF
v_call: TRBV7-9
clone_size: .
d_call: .
j_call: TRBJ1-1

cdr3_nt: TGTGCCTGGAGGGGTAGAACAGATACGCAGTATTTT
cdr3_aa: CAWRGRTDTQYF
v_call: TRBV30
clone_size: .
d_call: .
j_call: TRBJ2-3

cdr3_nt: TGCGCCAGCAGCCTGCCCTTAGAGTCCGGGGAGCTGTTTTTT
cdr3_aa: CASSLPLESGELFF
v_call: TRBV5-1
clone_size: .
d_call: .
j_call: TRBJ2-2

cdr3_nt: TGCGCCAGTACGTACACACCGGGACAGAGCCAAGAGACCCAGTACTTC
cdr3_aa: CASTYTPGQSQETQYF
v_call: TRBV5-1
clone_size: .
d_call: TRBD1
j_call: TRBJ2-5

cdr3_nt: TGTGCCAGCTCACCGCAGGCGTTAGGTCAGCCCCAGCATTTT
cdr3_aa: CASSPQALGQPQHF
v_call: TRBV18
clone_size: few
d_call: .
j_call: TRBJ1-5

cdr3_nt: TGCAGCGTTCTAGGCCTAGACCCGCTGGTAGATACGCAGTATTTT
cdr3_aa: CSVLGLDPLVDTQYF
v_call: TRBV29-1
clone_size: .
d_call: .
j_call: TRBJ2-3

cdr3_nt: TGTGCCAGCAGCGTAGGGGGAGACATCTACTACGAGCAGTACTTC
cdr3_aa: CASSVGGDIYYEQYF
v_call: TRBV9
clone_size: medium-sized
d_call: .
j_call: TRBJ2-7

cdr3_nt: TGTGCCAGCGGGGACAGGGGGCTTTACGAGCAGTACTTC
cdr3_aa: CASGDRGLYEQYF
v_call: TRBV7-6
clone_size: .
d_call: TRBD1
j_call: TRBJ2-7

cdr3_nt: TGTGCCAGTAGTACCCCCAGGGGATCAAAAGAGACCCAGTACTTC
cdr3_aa: CASSTPRGSKETQYF
v_call: TRBV19
clone_size: .
d_call: .
j_call: TRBJ2-5

cdr3_nt: TGTGCCAGCTCCCGGGACACCGCCCCAAACTATGGCTACACCTTC
cdr3_aa: CASSRDTAPNYGYTF
v_call: TRBV18
clone_size: .
d_call: .
j_call: TRBJ1-2

cdr3_nt: TGTGCCAGCGCGCCCGGGACAGAATTCTACGAGCAGTACTTC
cdr3_aa: CASAPGTEFYEQYF
v_call: TRBV28
clone_size: .
d_call: TRBD1
j_call: TRBJ2-7